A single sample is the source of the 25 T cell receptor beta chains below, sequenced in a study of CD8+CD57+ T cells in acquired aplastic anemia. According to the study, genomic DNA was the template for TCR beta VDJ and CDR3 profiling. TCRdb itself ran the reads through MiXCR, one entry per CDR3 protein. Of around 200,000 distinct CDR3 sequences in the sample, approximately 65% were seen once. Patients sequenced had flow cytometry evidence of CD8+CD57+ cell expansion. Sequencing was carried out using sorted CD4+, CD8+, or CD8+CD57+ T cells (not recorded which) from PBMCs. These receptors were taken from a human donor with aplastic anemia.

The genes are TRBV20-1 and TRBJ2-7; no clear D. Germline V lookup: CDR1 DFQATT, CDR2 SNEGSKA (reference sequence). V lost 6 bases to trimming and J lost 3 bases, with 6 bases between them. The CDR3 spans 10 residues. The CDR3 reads CSAFDYEQYF. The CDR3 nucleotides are TGCAGTGCCTTTGACTACGAGCAGTACTTC.

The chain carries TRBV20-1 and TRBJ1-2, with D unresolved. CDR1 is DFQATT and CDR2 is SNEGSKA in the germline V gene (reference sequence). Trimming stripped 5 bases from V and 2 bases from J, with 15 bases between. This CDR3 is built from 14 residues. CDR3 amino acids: CSAFLRSINYGYTF. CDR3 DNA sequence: TGCAGTGCTTTCCTTAGGTCTATAAACTATGGCTACACCTTC.

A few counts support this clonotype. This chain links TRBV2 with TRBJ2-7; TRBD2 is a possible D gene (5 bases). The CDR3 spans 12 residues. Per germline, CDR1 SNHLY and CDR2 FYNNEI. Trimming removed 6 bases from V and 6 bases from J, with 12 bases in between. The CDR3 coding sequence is TGTGCCAGCAGGTCGGGATACCCCGAGCAGTACTTC. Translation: CASRSGYPEQYF.

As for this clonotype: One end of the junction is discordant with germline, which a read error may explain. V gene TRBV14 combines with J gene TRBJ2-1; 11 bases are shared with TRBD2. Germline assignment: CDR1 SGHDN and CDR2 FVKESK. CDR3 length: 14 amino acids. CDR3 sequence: CASSRSTLLAGVVF. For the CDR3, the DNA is TGTGCCAGCAGCCGCTCGACCTTACTAGCGGGGGTGGTCTTC. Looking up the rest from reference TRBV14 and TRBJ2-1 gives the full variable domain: EAGVTQFPSHSVIEKGQTVTLRCDPISGHDNLYWYRRVMGKEIKFLLHFVKESKQDESGMPNNRFLAERTGGTYSTLKVQPAELEDSGVYFCASSRSTLLAGVVFGPGTRLTVL.

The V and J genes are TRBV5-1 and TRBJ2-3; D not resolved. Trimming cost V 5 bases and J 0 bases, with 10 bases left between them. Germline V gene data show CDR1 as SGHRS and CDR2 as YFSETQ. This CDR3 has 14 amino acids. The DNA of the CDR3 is TGCGCCAGCAGTGGCTGGGCTAGCACAGATACGCAGTATTTT. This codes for CASSGWASTDTQYF.

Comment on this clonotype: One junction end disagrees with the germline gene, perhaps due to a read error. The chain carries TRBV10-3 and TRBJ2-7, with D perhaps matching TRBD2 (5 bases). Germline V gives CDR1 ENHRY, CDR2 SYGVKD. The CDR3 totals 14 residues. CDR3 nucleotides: TGTGCCATCAGTGATGGAGATACCACCGGGGAGCTGTACTTC. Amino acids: CAISDGDTTGELYF.

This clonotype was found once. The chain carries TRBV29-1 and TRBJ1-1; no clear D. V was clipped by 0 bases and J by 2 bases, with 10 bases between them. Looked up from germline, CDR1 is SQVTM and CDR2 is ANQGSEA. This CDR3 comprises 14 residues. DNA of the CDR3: TGCAGCGTTGAAGATCAGAGACATAACACTGAAGCTTTCTTT. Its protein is CSVEDQRHNTEAFF.

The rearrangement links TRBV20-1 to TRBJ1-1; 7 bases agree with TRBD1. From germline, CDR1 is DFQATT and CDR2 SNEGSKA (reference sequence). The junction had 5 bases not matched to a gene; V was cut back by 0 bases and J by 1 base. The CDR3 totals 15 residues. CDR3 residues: CSAREINRGNTEAFF. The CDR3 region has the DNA TGCAGTGCTAGAGAGATAAACAGGGGGAACACTGAAGCTTTCTTT.

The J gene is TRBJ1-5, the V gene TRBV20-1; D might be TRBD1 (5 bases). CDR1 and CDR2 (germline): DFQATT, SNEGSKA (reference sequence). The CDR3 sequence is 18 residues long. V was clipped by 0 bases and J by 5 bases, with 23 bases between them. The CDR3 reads CSARDVETQGSGDQPQHF. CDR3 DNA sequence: TGCAGTGCTAGAGATGTCGAAACTCAGGGCTCGGGAGATCAGCCCCAGCATTTT.

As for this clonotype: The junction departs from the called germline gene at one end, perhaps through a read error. In nucleotides, the CDR3 is TGCGGCGTCGAGGGACAGGGCTACGAGCAGTACTTC. Protein: CGVEGQGYEQYF. The chain links TRBV29-1 to TRBJ2-7, with 9 bases aligning to TRBD1. The germline V gene has CDR1 SQVTM and CDR2 ANQGSEA. This CDR3 is 12 amino acids long.

CDR3 sequence reads: CASSHLGEPDQPQHF. CDR3 coding DNA: TGTGCCAGCAGCCACCTCGGGGAACCGGATCAGCCCCAGCATTTT. The chain joins TRBV7-9 to TRBJ1-5; D unresolved. V lost 5 bases, J lost 5 bases, and 16 bases lay in between. This CDR3 comprises 15 residues. The germline gives CDR1 SEHNR, CDR2 FQNEAQ (reference sequence).

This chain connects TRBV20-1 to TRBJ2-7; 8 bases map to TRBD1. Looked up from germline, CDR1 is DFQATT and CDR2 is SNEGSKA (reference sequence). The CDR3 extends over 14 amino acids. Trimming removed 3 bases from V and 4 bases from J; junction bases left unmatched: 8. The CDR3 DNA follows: TGCAGTGCTAGTAGACAGGGGTTACCTTACGAGCAGTACTTC. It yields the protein CSASRQGLPYEQYF.

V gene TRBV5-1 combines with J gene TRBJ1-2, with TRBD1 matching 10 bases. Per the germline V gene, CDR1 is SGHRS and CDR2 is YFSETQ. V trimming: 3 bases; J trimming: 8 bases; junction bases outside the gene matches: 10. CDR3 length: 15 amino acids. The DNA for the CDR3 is TGCGCCAGCAGCTCTGCAGGACAGGGGGTATCGGGCTACACCTTC. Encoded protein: CASSSAGQGVSGYTF.

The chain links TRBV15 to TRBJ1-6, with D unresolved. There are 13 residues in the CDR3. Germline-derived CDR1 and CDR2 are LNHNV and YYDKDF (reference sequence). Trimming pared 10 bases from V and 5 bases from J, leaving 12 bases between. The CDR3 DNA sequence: TGTGCCAGCCAGGAGAGAAATAATTCACCCCTCCACTTT. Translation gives CASQERNNSPLHF.

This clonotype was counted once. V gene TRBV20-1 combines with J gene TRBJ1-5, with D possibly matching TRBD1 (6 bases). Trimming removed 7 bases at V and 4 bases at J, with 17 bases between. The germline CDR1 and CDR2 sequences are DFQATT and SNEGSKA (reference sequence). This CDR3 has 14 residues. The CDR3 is CSVPEGVNNQPQHF. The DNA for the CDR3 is TGCAGTGTACCCGAGGGGGTGAATAATCAGCCCCAGCATTTT.

The CDR3 spells CASIPPSIVHYEQYF. CDR3 in DNA: TGTGCCAGTATACCGCCAAGTATCGTCCATTACGAGCAGTACTTC. The genes are TRBV19 and TRBJ2-7; no firm D call. Germline V gene lookup returns CDR1 LNHDA and CDR2 SQIVND (reference sequence). The CDR3 contains 15 residues. Trimming pared 7 bases from V and 4 bases from J, leaving 20 bases between.

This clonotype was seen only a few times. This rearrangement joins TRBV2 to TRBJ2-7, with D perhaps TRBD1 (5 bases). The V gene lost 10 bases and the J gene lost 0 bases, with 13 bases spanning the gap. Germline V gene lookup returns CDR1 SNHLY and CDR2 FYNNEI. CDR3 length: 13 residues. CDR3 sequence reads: CAMTASDSYEQYF. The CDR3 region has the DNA TGTGCCATGACAGCTTCTGACTCCTACGAGCAGTACTTC. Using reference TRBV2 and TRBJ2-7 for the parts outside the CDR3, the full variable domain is EPEVTQTPSHQVTQMGQEVILRCVPISNHLYFYWYRQILGQKVEFLVSFYNNEISEKSEIFDDQFSVERPDGSNFTLKIRSTKLEDSAMYFCAMTASDSYEQYFGPGTRLTVT.

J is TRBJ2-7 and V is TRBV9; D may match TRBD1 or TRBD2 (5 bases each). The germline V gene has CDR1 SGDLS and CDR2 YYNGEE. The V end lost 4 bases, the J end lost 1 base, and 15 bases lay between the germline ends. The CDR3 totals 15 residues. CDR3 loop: CASSTNRDPSYEQYF. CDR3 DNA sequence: TGTGCCAGCAGCACTAACCGGGACCCGTCCTACGAGCAGTACTTC.

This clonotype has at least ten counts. CDR3 sequence reads: CASSYTGRAPQFEQYF. CDR3 DNA sequence: TGTGCCAGCAGTTATACTGGGAGGGCCCCGCAATTCGAGCAGTACTTC. V gene TRBV28 combines with J gene TRBJ2-7; TRBD2 agrees at 7 bases. This CDR3 is built from 16 residues. Germline V gene lookup returns CDR1 MDHEN and CDR2 SYDVKM. V shed 4 bases, J shed 6 bases, and the junction held 15 bases outside the gene matches. Full variable domain (rest looked up from reference TRBV28 and TRBJ2-7): DVKVTQSSRYLVKRTGEKVFLECVQDMDHENMFWYRQDPGLGLRLIYFSYDVKMKEKGDIPEGYSVSREKKERFSLILESASTNQTSMYLCASSYTGRAPQFEQYFGPGTRLTVT.

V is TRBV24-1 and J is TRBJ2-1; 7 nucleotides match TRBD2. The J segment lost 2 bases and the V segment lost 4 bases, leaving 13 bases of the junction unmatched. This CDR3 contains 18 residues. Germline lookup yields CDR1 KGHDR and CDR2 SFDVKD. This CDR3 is CATSDPDRSGQPYNEQFF. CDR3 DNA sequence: TGTGCCACCAGTGACCCGGATCGTAGCGGGCAACCCTACAATGAGCAGTTCTTC.

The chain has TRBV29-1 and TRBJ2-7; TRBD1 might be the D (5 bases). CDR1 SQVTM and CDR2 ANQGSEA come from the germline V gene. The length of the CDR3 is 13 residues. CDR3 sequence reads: CSTVSAGSGEQYF. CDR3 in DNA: TGCAGTACGGTTAGTGCAGGGTCAGGCGAGCAGTACTTC.

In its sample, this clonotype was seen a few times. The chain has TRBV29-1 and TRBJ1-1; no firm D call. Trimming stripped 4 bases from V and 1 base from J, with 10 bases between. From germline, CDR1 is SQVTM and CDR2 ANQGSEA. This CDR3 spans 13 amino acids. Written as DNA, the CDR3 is TGCAGCGTTGTGGAGTTCCGGAACACTGAAGCTTTCTTT. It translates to CSVVEFRNTEAFF.

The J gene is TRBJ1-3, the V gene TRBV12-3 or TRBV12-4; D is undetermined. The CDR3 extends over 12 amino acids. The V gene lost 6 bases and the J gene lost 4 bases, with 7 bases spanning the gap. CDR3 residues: CASRTRGNTIYF. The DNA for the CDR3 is TGTGCCAGCAGGACCCGGGGAAACACCATATATTTT.

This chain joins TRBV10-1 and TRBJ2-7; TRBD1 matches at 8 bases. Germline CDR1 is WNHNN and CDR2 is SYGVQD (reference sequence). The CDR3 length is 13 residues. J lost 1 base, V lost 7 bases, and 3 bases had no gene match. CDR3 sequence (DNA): TGCGCCAGCATCCGGACAGGGTCCTACGAGCAGTACTTC. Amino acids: CASIRTGSYEQYF.

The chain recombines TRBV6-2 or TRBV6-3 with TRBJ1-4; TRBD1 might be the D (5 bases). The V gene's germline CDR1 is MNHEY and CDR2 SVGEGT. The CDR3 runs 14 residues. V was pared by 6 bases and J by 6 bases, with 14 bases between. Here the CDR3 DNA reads TGTGCCAGCAGCGACTCCGGGGGAGATGAAAAACTGTTTTTT. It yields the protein CASSDSGGDEKLFF.